These 18 T cell receptor beta chains originate from one sample sequenced in a study of shared clonotypes between healthy human individuals. The assay was immunoSEQ multiplex PCR, and TCRdb's table has in-frame clones only and misses some. Here the sample spans 600,000 to 800,000 clones, 72% being singletons. The source material was memory CD4+ T cells sorted from blood. As for subset: CD45RA-negative fraction. These receptors were taken from a woman in her twenties or thirties in good health.

This sequence joins TRBV2 and TRBJ2-2; the D gene is possibly TRBD1 (7 bases). The V gene's germline CDR1 is SNHLY and CDR2 FYNNEI. V gave up 4 bases and J gave up 0 bases, with 15 bases separating them. The CDR3 length is 17 residues. The DNA for the CDR3 is TGTGCCAGCAGTGTCGAGGGGGGACAGTCGAACACCGGGGAGCTGTTTTTT. Amino acids: CASSVEGGQSNTGELFF.

This clone was found a few times. The chain recombines TRBV4-2 with TRBJ1-4; 9 nucleotides match TRBD1. CDR1 is LGHNA and CDR2 is YNFKEQ in the germline V gene. This CDR3 comprises 16 residues. V lost 0 bases to trimming and J lost 7 bases; unmatched junction nucleotides: 6. The CDR3: CASSQDIADRGEKLFF. DNA for the CDR3: TGTGCCAGCAGCCAAGATATAGCGGACAGGGGTGAAAAACTGTTTTTT.

V gene TRBV7-6 combines with J gene TRBJ2-1; weak D call: TRBD2 (6 bases). The CDR3 covers 13 residues. Germline CDR1 reads SGHVS; CDR2 reads FNYEAQ. Trimming took 5 bases from V and 5 from J, leaving 10 bases between them. This CDR3 is CASSVDYNNEQFF. As DNA, the CDR3 is TGTGCCAGCAGCGTGGACTACAACAATGAGCAGTTCTTC.

The chain has TRBV7-8 and TRBJ1-2; D not certain. Trimming shortened V by 5 bases and J by 0 bases, and 7 bases separated the two germline ends. CDR1 and CDR2 from the germline V gene are SGHVS and FQNEAQ. The CDR3 has 13 residues. CDR3 sequence reads: CASSIDANYGYTF. In DNA form, the CDR3 reads TGTGCCAGCAGCATCGACGCTAACTATGGCTACACCTTC.

This clone occurred many times. The V call is TRBV29-1, the J call TRBJ2-3, with 12 positions matching TRBD2. The CDR3 has 17 residues. V shed 1 base and J 1 base; nucleotides not matched to a gene: 6. Germline CDR1 and CDR2: SQVTM and ANQGSEA. CDR3 DNA sequence: TGCAGCGTTGAAGGCCACCGACTAGCGGGGGGCACAGATACGCAGTATTTT. Its protein is CSVEGHRLAGGTDTQYF.

V usage is TRBV7-6 and J usage is TRBJ1-4, with a tentative D call TRBD1 (5 bases). Trimming left V 0 bases short and J 7 bases short, with 18 bases between. Germline assignment: CDR1 SGHVS and CDR2 FNYEAQ. The CDR3 contains 17 residues. The CDR3 sequence: CASSLAQPSGAGEKLFF. DNA for the CDR3: TGTGCCAGCAGCTTAGCCCAGCCCTCCGGGGCGGGTGAAAAACTGTTTTTT. The full variable domain, completed using reference TRBV7-6 and TRBJ1-4, is GAGVSQSPRYKVTKRGQDVALRCDPISGHVSLYWYRQALGQGPEFLTYFNYEAQQDKSGLPNDRFSAERPEGSISTLTIQRTEQRDSAMYRCASSLAQPSGAGEKLFFGSGTQLSVL.

The chain carries TRBV27 and TRBJ2-3, with D maybe TRBD1 (6 bases). Between the trimmed V and J ends, which lost 4 bases and 2 bases, there was a span of 10 bases. This CDR3 has 14 amino acids. Germline CDR1 reads MNHEY; CDR2 reads SMNVEV (reference sequence). CDR3 bases: TGTGCCAGCAGTTCCGGACAGTTCACAGATACGCAGTATTTT. Encoded protein: CASSSGQFTDTQYF.

This clone was found once. An end of the junction differs from the germline gene, which may be a read error. The CDR3 region has the DNA TGTGTCAGCAGCCTGGGACAGGGGAATTTAGAGACCCAGTACTTC. Encoded protein: CVSSLGQGNLETQYF. This chain joins TRBV11-2 and TRBJ2-5, with 10 bases aligning to TRBD1. Per the germline V gene, CDR1 is SGHAT and CDR2 is FQNNGV. The CDR3 is 15 amino acids. The whole variable domain, remainder taken from reference TRBV11-2 and TRBJ2-5, is EAGVAQSPRYKIIEKRQSVAFWCNPISGHATLYWYQQILGQGPKLLIQFQNNGVVDDSQLPKDRFSAERLKGVDSTLKIQPAKLEDSAVYLCVSSLGQGNLETQYFGPGTRLLVL.

CDR3 sequence: CASSQGRDRGYGYTF. The CDR3 DNA reads TGCGCCAGCAGCCAAGGAAGGGACAGAGGCTATGGCTACACCTTC. This sequence joins TRBV4-1 and TRBJ1-2; 7 positions agree with TRBD1. This CDR3 spans 15 amino acids. V was clipped by 1 base and J by 4 bases; unmatched bases: 6. The germline CDR1 and CDR2 sequences are MGHRA and YSYEKL.

The J gene is TRBJ1-5, the V gene TRBV4-1; tentative D call: TRBD1 (5 bases). The ends were cut back, 2 bases at V and 6 bases at J, with 14 bases in the middle. The length of the CDR3 is 15 residues. Per germline, CDR1 MGHRA and CDR2 YSYEKL. The CDR3 reads CASSQRLQGGQPQHF. CDR3 in DNA: TGCGCCAGCAGCCAACGTCTCCAGGGTGGTCAGCCCCAGCATTTT.

The rearrangement links TRBV6-1 to TRBJ2-7; TRBD1 agrees at 7 bases. With 8 bases clipped from V and 2 bases from J, the junction kept 3 bases outside the gene matches. This CDR3 is 12 amino acids long. The germline CDR1 and CDR2 sequences are MNHNS and SASEGT. In nucleotides, the CDR3 is TGTGCCAGCTTAGGGACAGCCTACGAGCAGTACTTC. It encodes CASLGTAYEQYF.

This chain uses TRBV11-2 with TRBJ1-1; D is ambiguous. The CDR3 has 12 residues. V shed 6 bases and J shed 10 bases, with 15 bases lying between them. The V gene's germline CDR1 is SGHAT and CDR2 FQNNGV. CDR3 bases: TGTGCCAGCAGTCTCCCGCCTGGGAGAGCTTTCTTT. It encodes CASSLPPGRAFF.

The rearrangement joins TRBV6-5 to TRBJ1-3; 10 positions match TRBD1. Unmatched junction bases numbered 0, after V lost 2 bases and J lost 2 bases. The CDR3 is made up of 15 amino acids. CDR1 is MNHEY, CDR2 SVGAGI, per germline. As DNA, the CDR3 is TGTGCCAGCAGTTACGGGACAGGGGCTGGAAACACCATATATTTT. Translating it yields CASSYGTGAGNTIYF.

The V and J genes are TRBV29-1 and TRBJ2-3, with D tentatively TRBD1 (5 bases). The germline V gene has CDR1 SQVTM and CDR2 ANQGSEA. V lost 6 bases to trimming and J lost 0 bases, with 13 bases between them. The length of the CDR3 is 14 residues. CDR3 protein: CSVDSGRSTDTQYF. CDR3 DNA sequence: TGCAGCGTCGACTCAGGGCGGAGCACAGATACGCAGTATTTT.

This clone was picked up a small number of times. The V and J genes are TRBV5-4 and TRBJ2-5; TRBD1 might be the D (5 bases). The germline CDR1 and CDR2 sequences are SGHNT and YYREEE (reference sequence). Trimming removed 4 bases at V and 8 bases at J, with 15 bases between. CDR3 size: 13 residues. The CDR3 loop is CASSQEVRETQYF. In nucleotides, the CDR3 is TGTGCCAGCAGCCAAGAGGTCAGGGAAACCCAGTACTTC.

The rearrangement links TRBV5-1 to TRBJ2-1; TRBD1 matches 8 bases. The CDR3 is made up of 15 amino acids. Germline CDR1 is SGHRS and CDR2 is YFSETQ. The V segment lost 0 bases and the J segment 10 bases; nucleotides outside the gene matches: 9. The DNA for the CDR3 is TGCGCCAGCAGCTTGGTTTGGACAGGGCAAGGCGAGCAGTTCTTC. Amino acids: CASSLVWTGQGEQFF. Full variable domain (missing parts from reference TRBV5-1 and TRBJ2-1): KAGVTQTPRYLIKTRGQQVTLSCSPISGHRSVSWYQQTPGQGLQFLFEYFSETQRNKGNFPGRFSGRQFSNSRSEMNVSTLELGDSALYLCASSLVWTGQGEQFFGPGTRLTVL.

This clone has just a few counts. The V gene is TRBV2, the J gene TRBJ1-2, with 8 nucleotides matching TRBD1. The germline gives CDR1 SNHLY, CDR2 FYNNEI. V lost 6 bases, J lost 4 bases, and 13 bases stayed unmatched. The CDR3 has 16 residues. The chain's CDR3 is CASSPRTGNIAYGYTF. As DNA, the CDR3 is TGTGCCAGCAGCCCCCGGACAGGGAATATCGCCTATGGCTACACCTTC.

The chain is built from TRBV5-1 and TRBJ2-7, with TRBD2 matching 9 bases. The germline CDR1 and CDR2 sequences are SGHRS and YFSETQ. V lost 0 bases, J lost 4 bases, and 5 bases stayed unmatched. The CDR3 spans 15 residues. The CDR3 DNA follows: TGCGCCAGCAGCTTGGACGGGACTAGCTTTTACGAGCAGTACTTC. This sequence encodes CASSLDGTSFYEQYF.